This T cell receptor beta chain was retrieved from a study of Ad26.COV2.S vaccination and SARS-CoV-2 variants. Whole-study results and caveats: Vaccinated and placebo-treated recipients had similar non-spike TCR breadth. Ad26.COV2.S recipients had broader spike-specific TCRs (P = 0.0014). Responses of T cells in total may have been underestimated by the TCR breadth and depth analyses.

Using immunoSEQ multiplex PCR, the repertoire was profiled, and TCRdb retains in-frame clones only, with some absent. Of 380,000 or so clones listed, roughly four fifths were seen once; the top ten hold about 8%. Germline lookup yields CDR1 MNHNS and CDR2 SASEGT. The CDR3 has 13 residues. The germline V and J ends were trimmed by 1 base and 4 bases, with 7 bases remaining between them. As concerns this clone: Its antigen is as yet unknown.

Treatment of the sample: roughly 18 received Ad26.COV2.S at low or high dose, single or two shots; about 5 received placebo; per-sample allocation not given. The samples date from day 63 after the first vaccine or placebo injection. Boston supplied an adult donor aged 18-55 years. The chain joins TRBV6-1 to TRBJ1-1; the D gene is possibly TRBD1 (5 bases). The TCR sequence derives from a person between 18 and 60 years old who received the Ad26.COV2.S COVID-19 vaccine or a placebo. The input for sequencing was peripheral blood, taken in a trial of Ad26.COV2.S vaccine versus placebo. The CDR3 DNA is TGTGCCAGCAGTGAAGGGAGGGGCACTGAAGCTTTCTTT. Protein product: CASSEGRGTEAFF.